The 28 T cell receptor beta chains presented below share a single source sample, sequenced in a study of T cell responses to AZD1222 COVID-19 vaccine. Assay: immunoSEQ multiplex PCR; the TCRdb copy retains only in-frame clones and omits some. The repertoire has some 180,000 clones, just under 95% of them found once; the top ten carry around 0.96%. The specimen comprised peripheral blood, sampled 28 days after the second dose of the MenACWY control vaccine. The receptors here all came from an adult who received the MenACWY meningococcal vaccine as a control.

The V and J genes are TRBV5-4 and TRBJ1-2, with D perhaps matching TRBD1 (6 bases). Trimming cost V 0 bases and J 5 bases, with 14 bases left between them. The CDR3 is 15 residues long. CDR1 and CDR2 (germline): SGHNT, YYREEE (reference sequence). Here the CDR3 reads CASSLDGGVRYGYTF. In DNA, the CDR3 is TGTGCCAGCAGCTTGGACGGGGGCGTCCGGTATGGCTACACCTTC.

The V call is TRBV5-3, the J call TRBJ1-2; D unresolved. TRBV5-3 is identified as an open reading frame with a role that is uncertain. The CDR3 is 11 residues long. Trimming cost V 1 base and J 7 bases, with 5 bases left between them. The CDR3 loop is CARSLPFGYTF. The CDR3 DNA follows: TGTGCCAGAAGCTTGCCGTTTGGCTACACCTTC.

J is TRBJ1-1 and V is TRBV27, with 7 bases that match TRBD1. Germline trimming cut 6 bases from V and 3 bases from J; bases unmatched to any gene: 10. The CDR3 runs to 15 residues. CDR1 and CDR2 from the germline V gene are MNHEY and SMNVEV (reference sequence). CDR3 amino acids: CASRPHRGGDTEAFF. The CDR3 DNA follows: TGTGCCAGCAGACCCCACAGGGGAGGGGACACTGAAGCTTTCTTT.

The CDR3 DNA reads TGTGCCAGCAGTTACGGGCGGGGGGCGGAAGGCTACACCTTC. This gives the protein CASSYGRGAEGYTF. This chain connects TRBV6-5 to TRBJ1-2, with D tentatively TRBD1 (6 bases). The CDR3 has 14 amino acids. The germline V and J ends were trimmed by 2 bases and 8 bases, with 15 bases remaining between them. CDR1 and CDR2 from the germline V gene are MNHEY and SVGAGI.

In DNA, the CDR3 is TGTGCCAGTAAGGGCAGGCCATCCTCACCCCTCCACTTT. This codes for CASKGRPSSPLHF. This sequence joins TRBV2 and TRBJ1-6; D is uncertain. The CDR3 has 13 amino acids. V was clipped by 9 bases and J by 10 bases, with 16 bases between them. CDR1 and CDR2 (germline): SNHLY, FYNNEI.

Worth noting for this clone: Other DNA sequences in the sample encode the same CDR3. The chain carries TRBV7-2 and TRBJ2-5; D not resolved. This CDR3 contains 13 residues. The V end was cut by 1 base, the J end by 1 base, with 4 bases between. Germline CDR1 reads SGHTA; CDR2 reads FQGNSA. The CDR3, as DNA: TGTGCCAGCAGCTTAGGAATCCAAGAGACCCAGTACTTC. Translating it yields CASSLGIQETQYF.

The genes are TRBV19 and TRBJ1-1; D perhaps matches TRBD1 (6 bases). V dropped 3 bases and J dropped 5 bases, with 10 bases sitting between them. The CDR3 runs to 13 residues. The V gene's germline CDR1 is LNHDA and CDR2 SQIVND (reference sequence). The CDR3 protein is CASSMTGGTEAFF. The CDR3, as DNA: TGTGCCAGTAGTATGACAGGAGGGACTGAAGCTTTCTTT. Full variable domain (outside the CDR3, taken from reference TRBV19 and TRBJ1-1): DGGITQSPKYLFRKEGQNVTLSCEQNLNHDAMYWYRQDPGQGLRLIYYSQIVNDFQKGDIAEGYSVSREKKESFPLTVTSAQKNPTAFYLCASSMTGGTEAFFGQGTRLTVV.

Only one count was recorded for this clone. The genes are TRBV5-1 and TRBJ1-5; a weak D match, TRBD1 (5 bases). Trimming pared 0 bases from V and 4 bases from J, leaving 11 bases between. The CDR3 loop spans 15 amino acids. Germline V gene lookup returns CDR1 SGHRS and CDR2 YFSETQ. The CDR3 here is CASSLVGDRNQPQHF. CDR3 DNA sequence: TGCGCCAGCAGCTTGGTAGGTGACAGAAATCAGCCCCAGCATTTT.

The chain links TRBV19 to TRBJ2-3; 8 nucleotides agree with TRBD2. Germline V lookup: CDR1 LNHDA, CDR2 SQIVND (reference sequence). CDR3 size: 15 residues. V trimming: 2 bases; J trimming: 5 bases; junction bases outside the gene matches: 6. The CDR3 sequence: CASSIRAGGVDTQYF. In DNA, the CDR3 is TGTGCCAGTAGTATAAGGGCGGGGGGCGTAGATACGCAGTATTTT.

The rearrangement uses TRBV18 and TRBJ2-7, with D possibly being TRBD2 (6 bases). Germline assignment: CDR1 KGHSH and CDR2 LQKENI. The CDR3 sequence is 13 residues long. The ends were cut back, 2 bases at V and 5 bases at J, with 10 bases in the middle. CDR3 bases: TGTGCCAGCTCACCAAACCGCGGGGACGAGCAGTACTTC. Its protein product is CASSPNRGDEQYF. The variable domain in full, with the rest retrieved from reference TRBV18 and TRBJ2-7, is NAGVMQNPRHLVRRRGQEARLRCSPMKGHSHVYWYRQLPEEGLKFMVYLQKENIIDESGMPKERFSAEFPKEGPSILRIQQVVRGDSAAYFCASSPNRGDEQYFGPGTRLTVT.

The genes are TRBV18 and TRBJ2-2, with D perhaps TRBD2 (6 bases). V dropped 1 base and J dropped 2 bases, with 11 bases sitting between them. The germline CDR1 and CDR2 sequences are KGHSH and LQKENI. The CDR3 runs to 16 residues. The chain's CDR3 is CASSPRRLDNTGELFF. CDR3 coding DNA: TGTGCCAGCTCACCACGGAGACTAGACAACACCGGGGAGCTGTTTTTT.

V and J are TRBV6-5 and TRBJ2-2; 7 bases align to TRBD1. The CDR3 is 13 residues long. Looked up from germline, CDR1 is MNHEY and CDR2 is SVGAGI. Trimming removed 7 bases from V and 4 bases from J; junction bases left unmatched: 3. This chain's CDR3 is CASIAGGTGELFF. In DNA form, the CDR3 reads TGTGCCAGCATTGCAGGGGGCACCGGGGAGCTGTTTTTT.

CDR3 region: CAWGHDSYGYTF. CDR3 nucleotides: TGTGCCTGGGGTCACGACAGCTATGGCTACACCTTC. The chain employs TRBV30 and TRBJ1-2; TRBD1 might be the D (5 bases). V gave up 5 bases and J gave up 4 bases, with 11 bases separating them. The germline V gene encodes CDR1 GTSNPN and CDR2 SVGIG (reference sequence). This CDR3 contains 12 residues. Looking up the rest from reference TRBV30 and TRBJ1-2 gives the full variable domain: SQTIHQWPATLVQPVGSPLSLECTVEGTSNPNLYWYRQAAGRGLQLLFYSVGIGQISSEVPQNLSASRPQDRQFILSSKKLLLSDSGFYLCAWGHDSYGYTFGSGTRLTVV.

This chain links TRBV10-3 with TRBJ2-1, with 7 bases lining up with TRBD1. This CDR3 spans 14 amino acids. Germline CDR1 and CDR2: ENHRY and SYGVKD. Trimming took 10 bases from V and 0 from J; bases not matched to a gene: 6. The CDR3 DNA reads as TGTGCCACCTTAACAGGGGCCTCCTACAATGAGCAGTTCTTC. This sequence encodes CATLTGASYNEQFF.

The chain employs TRBV4-2 and TRBJ1-3; D remains unclear. The CDR3 length is 14 residues. Germline V gene lookup returns CDR1 LGHNA and CDR2 YNFKEQ. V was cut by 1 base and J by 4 bases, with 8 bases left in between. CDR3 region: CASSQGGRGNTIYF. The CDR3 bases are TGTGCCAGCAGCCAAGGGGGAAGAGGAAACACCATATATTTT.

This chain connects TRBV5-1 to TRBJ2-7; D unresolved. The CDR3 length is 14 residues. Germline loops: CDR1 SGHRS, CDR2 YFSETQ. Between the trimmed V and J ends, which lost 4 bases and 2 bases, there was a span of 13 bases. The CDR3 spells CASSTDGPPYEQYF. CDR3 DNA sequence: TGCGCCAGCAGCACGGACGGGCCCCCCTACGAGCAGTACTTC. The entire variable domain, with the rest obtained from reference TRBV5-1 and TRBJ2-7, is as follows: KAGVTQTPRYLIKTRGQQVTLSCSPISGHRSVSWYQQTPGQGLQFLFEYFSETQRNKGNFPGRFSGRQFSNSRSEMNVSTLELGDSALYLCASSTDGPPYEQYFGPGTRLTVT.

The V gene is TRBV3-1 (or the pseudogene TRBV3-2), the J gene TRBJ1-6; D is unresolved. The CDR3 loop spans 14 amino acids. Germline V gene lookup returns CDR1 LGHDT and CDR2 YNNKEL (reference sequence). V was cut by 2 bases and J by 7 bases, with 9 bases left in between. CDR3 loop: CASSQRGVNSPLHF. CDR3 bases: TGTGCCAGCAGCCAACGGGGAGTAAATTCACCCCTCCACTTT.

The chain combines TRBV6-5 with TRBJ1-2, with 8 bases that match TRBD1. Germline V gene lookup returns CDR1 MNHEY and CDR2 SVGAGI. V shed 0 bases and J 7 bases; nucleotides not matched to a gene: 10. CDR3 length: 16 residues. CDR3: CASSYSGTGFLFGYTF. CDR3 nucleotide sequence: TGTGCCAGCAGTTACTCCGGGACAGGATTCCTCTTTGGCTACACCTTC.

This clone has only one observation. The chain joins TRBV7-2 to TRBJ1-2; TRBD1 matches 7 bases. The CDR3 covers 14 residues. Looked up from germline, CDR1 is SGHTA and CDR2 is FQGNSA. Losses at the gene ends were 5 bases for V and 2 bases for J; bases not matched to a gene: 5. CDR3 loop: CASSPGGGNYGYTF. CDR3 bases: TGTGCCAGCAGCCCAGGGGGGGGAAACTATGGCTACACCTTC.

The chain carries TRBV6-2 or TRBV6-3 and TRBJ2-1; TRBD2 matches at 9 bases. V lost 5 bases and J lost 7; bases outside the gene matches: 12. The CDR3 consists of 16 residues. Germline V gene lookup returns CDR1 MNHEY and CDR2 SVGEGT. CDR3 DNA sequence: TGTGCCAGCAGTACGGTCTTAGCGGGGGTGCGAAATGAGCAGTTCTTC. Translating gives CASSTVLAGVRNEQFF.

The CDR3 loop is CASSRTGGRNTEAFF. CDR3 sequence (DNA): TGTGCCAGCAGTCGGACAGGGGGCCGGAACACTGAAGCTTTCTTT. V gene TRBV6-4 combines with J gene TRBJ1-1, with 11 bases that match TRBD1. V was clipped by 5 bases and J by 1 base; unmatched bases: 3. CDR1 and CDR2 (germline): MRHNA, SNTAGT. The CDR3 sequence is 15 residues long.

A note on this clone: The germline gene is not matched at one end of the junction; a read error may be the cause. The rearrangement joins TRBV7-9 to TRBJ2-3, with no clear D. Germline V gives CDR1 SEHNR, CDR2 FQNEAQ (reference sequence). This CDR3 spans 16 amino acids. CDR3 sequence (DNA): TGTGCGAGCAAGGGTCCGAATTCGGCAGGCCCAGATACGCAGTATTTT. Protein sequence: CASKGPNSAGPDTQYF. Together with reference TRBV7-9 and TRBJ2-3, the CDR3 gives the full variable domain: DTGVSQNPRHKITKRGQNVTFRCDPISEHNRLYWYRQTLGQGPEFLTYFQNEAQLEKSRLLSDRFSAERPKGSFSTLEIQRTEQGDSAMYLCASKGPNSAGPDTQYFGPGTRLTVL.

The chain employs TRBV6-5 and TRBJ2-5, with 7 bases identical to TRBD1. Trimming took 5 bases from V and 5 from J; bases not matched to a gene: 8. Germline CDR1 and CDR2: MNHEY and SVGAGI. The CDR3 totals 14 residues. The CDR3 region is CASSRDRVAETQYF. As DNA, the CDR3 is TGTGCCAGCAGTCGCGACAGGGTAGCTGAGACCCAGTACTTC.

This clone was detected once. This chain uses TRBV19 with TRBJ1-2, with no clear D. CDR3 length: 13 residues. CDR1 is LNHDA and CDR2 is SQIVND in the germline V gene (reference sequence). V lost 3 bases, J lost 3 bases, and 8 bases lay in between. Here the CDR3 reads CASSIERYYGYTF. CDR3 nucleotide sequence: TGTGCCAGTAGTATTGAACGGTACTATGGCTACACCTTC. Full variable domain (outside the CDR3, taken from reference TRBV19 and TRBJ1-2): DGGITQSPKYLFRKEGQNVTLSCEQNLNHDAMYWYRQDPGQGLRLIYYSQIVNDFQKGDIAEGYSVSREKKESFPLTVTSAQKNPTAFYLCASSIERYYGYTFGSGTRLTVV.

Only one count was recorded for this clone. The J gene is TRBJ1-1, the V gene TRBV27; perhaps TRBD1 as D (5 bases). Germline V gene lookup returns CDR1 MNHEY and CDR2 SMNVEV (reference sequence). The V end was cut by 6 bases, the J end by 0 bases, with 14 bases between. CDR3 length equals 15 residues. The CDR3 DNA reads TGTGCCAGCAGCAGACAGTCCGCTATGAACACTGAAGCTTTCTTT. Its protein is CASSRQSAMNTEAFF.

In regard to this clone: This same CDR3 is encoded by further DNA sequences in the sample. The chain uses TRBV7-2 and TRBJ1-2; D gene uncertain. V lost 1 base to trimming and J lost 5 bases, with 8 bases between them. This CDR3 is built from 13 residues. CDR1 and CDR2 (germline): SGHTA, FQGNSA. The CDR3 coding sequence is TGTGCCAGCAGCTTAGAGGCTGGGTATGGCTACACCTTC. This codes for CASSLEAGYGYTF.

The chain has TRBV11-2 and TRBJ1-1; 7 bases match TRBD1. Germline CDR1 is SGHAT and CDR2 is FQNNGV. The CDR3 has 16 residues. V lost 1 base to trimming and J lost 10 bases; unmatched junction nucleotides: 15. The CDR3 sequence is CASSLAGRGRRTGAFF. The DNA for the CDR3 is TGTGCCAGCAGCTTAGCAGGGAGGGGGCGAAGGACGGGAGCTTTCTTT.

V usage is TRBV15 and J usage is TRBJ1-1; 7 nucleotides align to TRBD1. J gave up 0 bases and V 7 bases, and 5 bases lay outside the gene matches. Looked up from germline, CDR1 is LNHNV and CDR2 is YYDKDF (reference sequence). The CDR3 length is 14 residues. The CDR3 loop is CATTSTGMNTEAFF. CDR3 coding DNA: TGTGCCACCACTTCGACAGGGATGAACACTGAAGCTTTCTTT.